This TCR beta chain was sequenced for a study of cytomegalovirus exposure and HLA in healthy donors. General study findings and limits: Cytomegalovirus-associated status was assigned to 164 TCR beta chains. It was reported in a later analysis that an Asian-associated ancestry cluster showed fewer N-insertions than the roughly 620-donor mean.

The PCR contained 60 Vbeta and 13 Jbeta primers. Authors' methods: An analysis that came later counted some 81 million unique TCR beta chains, roughly 11 million shared. Clones were read by immunoSEQ multiplex PCR, and TCRdb kept only the in-frame ones, dropping some. That table supplies the V and J calls and clone size; D and trimming were determined from the DNA. The profile shows some 180,000 clones, 9.5% of them singletons. This CDR3 has 11 residues. The germline V gene encodes CDR1 DFQATT and CDR2 SNEGSKA (reference sequence). V was shortened by 2 bases and J by 7 bases, with 9 bases between the two germline ends. In regard to this clone: Its antigen is currently unknown.

The V gene is TRBV20-1, the J gene TRBJ2-7, with D unclear. What was sequenced was PBMCs. This receptor was taken from a woman in her thirties in good health and CMV-seropositive. The CDR3 loop is CSARHSEEQYF. CDR3 DNA: TGCAGTGCTAGACACTCTGAGGAGCAGTACTTC.